This entry features one TCR beta chain sequence. The data stem from a study of blood T cell repertoires in COVID-19. Study as a whole: Samples came from the United States, Italy and Spain, spanning acute and convalescent COVID-19. PBMCs, B-cell-depleted T cells, or T cells provided the cDNA or gDNA that made up the material.

The ends were cut back, 5 bases at V and 4 bases at J, with 4 bases in the middle. From germline, CDR1 is MDHEN and CDR2 SYDVKM. This CDR3 region has 11 residues. Original processing methods: Amplification of reference gene primers provided the estimated nucleated cell counts. The data were produced by immunoSEQ multiplex PCR, yet TCRdb's version contains in-frame clones alone and is incomplete. That table is the source of V, J and clone size, and D and trimming were worked out from the DNA. In the table there are approximately 90,000 clones, about 85% of which are singletons. Specimen: peripheral blood. The TCR was taken from a human donor in a cohort sampled during active COVID-19. The chain recombines TRBV28 with TRBJ2-3; no clear D. The CDR3: CASSTSDTQYF. The CDR3 DNA follows: TGTGCCAGCAGTACATCAGATACGCAGTATTTT.